This T cell receptor beta chain was documented in a study of T-cell reconstitution after alpha-beta-depleted transplantation in children. Unique molecular identifiers were incorporated during preparation of the TCRbeta library. A single record per CDR3 protein comes from TCRdb applying MiXCR to the PCR reads. Seen here are around 580,000 distinct CDR3 sequences, roughly 24% observed once, and the top ten hold 13% to 15%. V dropped 3 bases and J dropped 4 bases, with 15 bases sitting between them. This CDR3 has 15 residues. General study points: Several hundred expanded graft clones reportedly supplied alpha-beta T cells about two months after transplant. From newly produced T cells came most of the T-cell counts and diversity one year after transplant.

About this clonotype itself: Its antigen is undetermined.

The material sequenced was PBMCs, mostly from graft donor cells, taken 360 days after TCRalphabeta/CD19-depleted stem cell transplant. V usage is TRBV12-3 or TRBV12-4 and J usage is TRBJ2-5, with D possibly being TRBD2 (7 bases). The receptor's source is a boy less than two years old who had a stem cell transplant for acute myeloid leukemia, so the T cells may come from the graft donor. The CDR3 nucleotides read TGTGCCAGCAGTTTGACTAGCAGGGGACTAGAGACCCAGTACTTC. It yields the protein CASSLTSRGLETQYF.